A single TCR beta chain is shown here with its context. Its antigen is not known. At one boundary the junction diverges from the germline segment, which might be a read error. The CDR3 spans 15 residues. The germline gives CDR1 SGHRS, CDR2 YFSETQ. The PCR contained 60 Vbeta and 13 Jbeta primers. The method was immunoSEQ multiplex PCR; TCRdb's version includes in-frame clones alone and lacks a portion of them. The sample holds over 150,000 clones, roughly 84% seen once. The data were obtained in a study of cytomegalovirus exposure and HLA in healthy donors. Broader study findings: Rarity marked most TCR sequences, yet some public TCRs occurred in many donors. Reportedly, diagnosis of cytomegalovirus status by the classifier showed high specificity and sensitivity.

The V and J genes are TRBV5-1 and TRBJ2-1; 8 positions match TRBD2. The receptor was isolated from a boy aged 2-9 years in good health and CMV-seronegative. The sample comprised PBMCs. DNA of the CDR3: TGCGCCAGCAGCTTGGGGTTAGCGGGACCAGATGATCAGTTCTTC. Translated: CASSLGLAGPDDQFF.